This T cell receptor (beta chain) was recorded in a study of T cells expressing NK-cell markers. Overall study context: Of eight sequenced donors, seven were HCMV-seropositive and one HCMV-seronegative. General study results and limits: Dominant NKG2C+ clonotypes made up roughly 1.0-7.5% of CD8+ T cells in roughly 6 donors.

TCRdb reprocessed the 5' RACE reads, with one entry per CDR3 protein and no DNA. This table holds under 200,000 distinct CDR3 sequences. This CDR3 is 15 amino acids long. Germline V gene data show CDR1 as MNHNS and CDR2 as SASEGT. A word on this clonotype: The target antigen is unknown.

V usage is TRBV6-1 and J usage is TRBJ1-4; TCRdb proposes TRBD1, but this gene call is untestable without DNA. Input material: blood T cells: a sorted CD56 or NKG2C T cell subset, CD4+ or CD8+ T cells, or bulk PBMC T cells (not recorded which). This TCR was sampled from a woman between 18 and 69 years old in good health. This CDR3 reads CASTGARRLNEKLFF.